Included here is one T cell receptor (beta chain) sequence, with context. Its specificity is not known. This sample stems from a study of human T cells and chemical hapten exposure. One entry per CDR3 protein results from TCRdb running MiXCR on the RACE reads. The data hold 85,000 to 130,000 distinct CDR3 sequences, with 12% observed a single time. As for time point: pre-sensitization, week 0. The treatment denotes: therapeutic diphenylcyclopropenone sensitization with weekly scalp DPC. The CDR3 length is 13 residues. The V segment lost 4 bases and the J segment 3 bases; nucleotides outside the gene matches: 3. Germline V gene data show CDR1 as SGDLS and CDR2 as YYNGEE. Study findings and constraints: Patch test scores rose with PT1 expanded TCR counts, a positive correlation.

This chain connects TRBV9 to TRBJ1-2; TRBD1 agrees at 7 bases. The sequencing here drew on whole blood, taken in connection with sensitization to the hapten diphenylcyclopropenone (DPC). The receptor was isolated from a woman aged 45 to 65 with alopecia areata. Some clones in this sample may be carry-over from other donors' samples. In nucleotides, the CDR3 is TGTGCCAGCAGCCGTGACAGGGACTATGGCTACACCTTC. It translates to CASSRDRDYGYTF.